The following is a T cell receptor beta chain sequence with its context. Its antigen is currently unknown. The data were obtained in a study of OX40 agonist ivuxolimab in advanced cancers. Some clones are missing from TCRdb's copy, which holds only in-frame ones; the method was immunoSEQ multiplex PCR. The sample has around 64,000 clones; about four fifths are singletons. Overall study findings and caveats: Normalized expansion of T-cell clones was also low for some nonresponders. There were, on average, more expanded clones in CD8+ T cells than in CD4+. At 0.1 to 3.0 mg/kg, CD4+ and CD8+ blood T cells expanded clonally by week 6.

This CDR3 comprises 15 residues. V lost 6 bases and J lost 4, with 16 bases in between. Germline V gene lookup returns CDR1 SNHLY and CDR2 FYNNEI. The sequences come from CD4+ or CD8+ T cells sorted from blood, collected in a trial of the OX40 agonist ivuxolimab. The V call is TRBV2, the J call TRBJ1-5; possibly TRBD1 for D (6 bases). This sequence originates from an adult with an advanced solid tumor such as melanoma, head and neck, liver or kidney cancer. The CDR3 loop reads CASSTSSRGNQPQHF. The CDR3, as DNA: TGTGCCAGCAGCACCAGTTCCAGGGGTAATCAGCCCCAGCATTTT.